One and the same sample provided the 17 T cell receptor beta chains below, sequenced in a study of T-cell reconstitution after alpha-beta-depleted transplantation in children listed by TCRdb under 2016. According to the study, the label for this sample's treatment or condition signals: allogeneic hematopoietic cell transplantation with graft depleted of TCRalphabeta T cells and CD19 B cells. Library construction relied on PCR. The listed sequencing device is Illumina HiSeq 2500. To normalize quantification of the TCRbeta repertoire, the TCR libraries were built with molecular barcoding that relied on unique molecular identifiers. TCRdb handled the public reads itself, with Q25 trimming in fastp and clone calling in MiXCR, and kept productive beta chains. Entries that share a CDR3 protein sequence are merged under the most common genes and DNA. Across this sample there are under 20,000 distinct CDR3 sequences, with roughly 12% seen only once. The top ten clonotypes cover over 55% of the sample.

The sequenced sample was PBMCs, mostly from graft donor cells, obtained 180 days after TCRalphabeta/CD19-depleted stem cell transplant. The receptors come from a boy under two years old who had a stem cell transplant for Wiskott-Aldrich syndrome, so the T cells may come from the graft donor.

This clonotype was seen ten or more times. Written as DNA, the CDR3 is TGTGCCAGCAGGAAGCGGGAGAGCTCCTACGAGCAGTACTTC. Encoded protein: CASRKRESSYEQYF. This rearrangement joins TRBV7-9 to TRBJ2-7; 8 nucleotides align to TRBD2. Trimming removed 6 bases from V and 0 bases from J; junction bases left unmatched: 4. Germline CDR1 reads SEHNR; CDR2 reads FQNEAQ (reference sequence). The CDR3 is 14 residues long. Full variable domain (missing parts from reference TRBV7-9 and TRBJ2-7): DTGVSQNPRHKITKRGQNVTFRCDPISEHNRLYWYRQTLGQGPEFLTYFQNEAQLEKSRLLSDRFSAERPKGSFSTLEIQRTEQGDSAMYLCASRKRESSYEQYFGPGTRLTVT.

The chain combines TRBV5-5 with TRBJ2-1; 12 bases align to TRBD2. Germline-derived CDR1 and CDR2 are SGHKS and YYEKEE (reference sequence). The V segment lost 0 bases and the J segment 2 bases; nucleotides outside the gene matches: 3. This CDR3 comprises 17 residues. In DNA form, the CDR3 reads TGTGCCAGCAGCTTGGAGCTAGCGGGAGGGCCCTACAATGAGCAGTTCTTC. Encoded protein: CASSLELAGGPYNEQFF.

V and J are TRBV5-4 and TRBJ2-1; weak D call: TRBD2 (5 bases). V shed 6 bases and J shed 0 bases, with 22 bases lying between them. Germline V gene lookup returns CDR1 SGHNT and CDR2 YYREEE (reference sequence). This CDR3 contains 18 residues. CDR3 sequence (DNA): TGTGCCAGCACCACCTTCGCTGCGGGCGGAACCTCCTACAATGAGCAGTTCTTC. Translating gives CASTTFAAGGTSYNEQFF. The variable domain in full, with the rest retrieved from reference TRBV5-4 and TRBJ2-1, is ETGVTQSPTHLIKTRGQQVTLRCSSQSGHNTVSWYQQALGQGPQFIFQYYREEENGRGNFPPRFSGLQFPNYSSELNVNALELDDSALYLCASTTFAAGGTSYNEQFFGPGTRLTVL.

This clonotype was recorded at least ten times. The chain couples TRBV6-5 to TRBJ2-7; perhaps TRBD2 as D (6 bases). CDR1 and CDR2 (germline): MNHEY, SVGAGI. The V gene lost 4 bases and the J gene lost 5 bases, with 15 bases spanning the gap. This CDR3 contains 14 residues. The CDR3 sequence is CASSSWGVGHEQYF. CDR3 coding DNA: TGTGCCAGCAGTTCTTGGGGGGTTGGACACGAGCAGTACTTC.

This clonotype was recorded at least ten times. The chain links TRBV5-6 to TRBJ2-1, with D possibly being TRBD2 (5 bases). Trimming cost V 0 bases and J 0 bases, with 7 bases left between them. The germline V gene encodes CDR1 SGHDT and CDR2 YYEEEE. The CDR3 is 15 residues long. CDR3: CASSLGGSSYNEQFF. CDR3 bases: TGTGCCAGCAGCTTGGGTGGGAGCTCCTACAATGAGCAGTTCTTC.

The chain links TRBV4-1 to TRBJ1-4; possibly TRBD1 for D (6 bases). The CDR3 is 16 residues long. V dropped 4 bases and J dropped 5 bases, with 17 bases sitting between them. Germline CDR1 is MGHRA and CDR2 is YSYEKL. The CDR3 DNA is TGCGCCAGCAGCCTAACCCCGGGGGGCGCGAATGAAAAACTGTTTTTT. This codes for CASSLTPGGANEKLFF.

Relative to its sample, this clonotype is medium-sized. The rearrangement joins TRBV5-8 to TRBJ2-7; no definite D call. The germline V and J ends were trimmed by 0 bases and 3 bases, with 19 bases remaining between them. The CDR3 consists of 17 residues. The germline V gene has CDR1 SGHTS and CDR2 YDEGEE. In nucleotides, the CDR3 is TGTGCCAGCAGCTTGGCTATTGGGCTACCCGACCACTACGAGCAGTACTTC. Protein: CASSLAIGLPDHYEQYF.

This clonotype came up a few times. The CDR3, as DNA: TGCAGTGCTAGAAGCCGCTATAATGAAAAACTGTTTTTT. This encodes CSARSRYNEKLFF. The rearrangement joins TRBV20-1 to TRBJ1-4; D is uncertain. There are 13 residues in the CDR3. V lost 2 bases and J lost 4, with 8 bases in between. Germline CDR1 and CDR2: DFQATT and SNEGSKA (reference sequence).

In this sample, this clonotype turned up a few times. The gene calls are TRBV12-3 or TRBV12-4 and TRBJ1-1; D not certain. The CDR3 sequence is 15 residues long. The V end lost 3 bases, the J end lost 0 bases, and 11 bases lay between the germline ends. CDR3 sequence: CASSFNGNLNTEAFF. For the CDR3, the DNA is TGTGCCAGCAGTTTTAATGGGAACTTGAACACTGAAGCTTTCTTT.

In the case of this clonotype: A read error may produce the germline difference seen at one junction end. This sequence joins TRBV11-2 and TRBJ1-1, with a weak D call TRBD1 (6 bases). The length of the CDR3 is 18 residues. Germline values: CDR1 SGHAT, CDR2 FQNNGV. For the CDR3, the DNA is TGTGCCAGCAGCCTCCGTACGTATGGGGGGCGGAGAGACACTGCAGCTTTCTTT. Its protein product is CASSLRTYGGRRDTAAFF.

This clonotype was detected ten times or more. CDR3 DNA: TGTGCCAGCAGTGAGTCTAGCGGGGGACAAGAGACCCAGTACTTC. Translation gives CASSESSGGQETQYF. V is TRBV28 and J is TRBJ2-5, with TRBD2 identical over 10 bases. The V segment lost 5 bases and the J segment 2 bases; nucleotides outside the gene matches: 5. This CDR3 spans 15 amino acids. The V gene's germline CDR1 is MDHEN and CDR2 SYDVKM.

Remarks on this clonotype: The junction and the germline gene differ at one end; a read error may be behind it. V and J are TRBV12-3 or TRBV12-4 and TRBJ1-2; D not resolved. This CDR3 region has 15 residues. CDR3 coding DNA: TGTGCCAGCAGTCCAACAAGGGAAGCTAACCATGGCTACACCTTC. This sequence encodes CASSPTREANHGYTF.

This clonotype occurred many times. The chain has TRBV5-5 and TRBJ2-2, with 8 bases identical to TRBD2. V trimming: 3 bases; J trimming: 0 bases; junction bases outside the gene matches: 4. Germline V lookup: CDR1 SGHKS, CDR2 YYEKEE (reference sequence). The CDR3 sequence is 16 residues long. CDR3 region: CASSWNGGANTGELFF. The CDR3 DNA reads TGTGCCAGCAGCTGGAACGGGGGGGCGAACACCGGGGAGCTGTTTTTT.

The table lists this clonotype with many counts. V usage is TRBV25-1 and J usage is TRBJ1-2; D uncertain. V lost 10 bases and J 5 bases, leaving 20 bases between the germline ends. The germline gives CDR1 MGHDK, CDR2 SYGVNS. This CDR3 region has 14 residues. In DNA form, the CDR3 reads TGTGCCACTCAGCAGACCGGTAGCCTATATGGCTACACCTTC. It specifies CATQQTGSLYGYTF.

This clonotype showed up many times. The genes are TRBV20-1 and TRBJ2-1; D is possibly TRBD2 (6 bases). Trimming took 3 bases from V and 0 from J, leaving 9 bases between them. CDR1 is DFQATT and CDR2 is SNEGSKA in the germline V gene (reference sequence). This CDR3 comprises 14 residues. The CDR3 sequence: CSASGSISYNEQFF. The CDR3 nucleotides read TGCAGTGCTAGCGGGAGTATCTCCTACAATGAGCAGTTCTTC.

This clonotype turned up a few times. This chain uses TRBV5-1 with TRBJ2-2; D is unresolved. The CDR3 is made up of 14 amino acids. Trimming shortened V by 5 bases and J by 1 base, and 9 bases separated the two germline ends. Germline V gene data show CDR1 as SGHRS and CDR2 as YFSETQ. As DNA, the CDR3 is TGCGCCAGCAGATTAGGTCTGAACACCGGGGAGCTGTTTTTT. The encoded protein is CASRLGLNTGELFF.

The chain joins TRBV18 to TRBJ2-5, with D tentatively TRBD2 (5 bases). Germline CDR1 is KGHSH and CDR2 is LQKENI. V shed 3 bases and J shed 5 bases, with 16 bases lying between them. CDR3 length: 15 amino acids. DNA of the CDR3: TGTGCCAGCTCACCTAGATGGACCGGGGATGAGACCCAGTACTTC. Translated: CASSPRWTGDETQYF.